The entry below describes one T cell receptor beta chain. From the 5' RACE reads, TCRdb called clonotypes with MiXCR, one entry per CDR3 protein. There are just under 600,000 distinct CDR3 sequences in the sample; approximately 15% occur only once, and more than 13% lies in the top ten. Germline CDR1 and CDR2: LGHNA and YSLEER. The CDR3 contains 15 residues. Losses at the gene ends were 0 bases for V and 9 bases for J; bases not matched to a gene: 4. The data were obtained in a study of T cells after yellow fever vaccination. The chain uses TRBV4-3 and TRBJ2-1; 11 nucleotides agree with TRBD2. The material was PBMCs, obtained on the day of the yellow fever booster vaccination. This TCR was sampled from a man aged 25-45 years who received the YFV17D yellow fever vaccine. Here the CDR3 reads CASSQDSGRGGEQFF. The CDR3 DNA sequence: TGCGCCAGCAGCCAAGATAGCGGGAGGGGGGGTGAGCAGTTCTTC.